These 2 T cell receptor beta chains were all obtained from the same sample, sequenced in a study of T-cell memory formation after mild COVID-19 (dated by TCRdb to the early 2020s). Receptors were amplified or captured by 5' RACE. TCRdb shows the sequencer as Illumina NovaSeq 6000. In-frame beta chains were kept once TCRdb had trimmed the public reads at Q25 with fastp and called clones with MiXCR. Rows are combined by CDR3 protein, so each entry shows the most common genes and DNA. This sample is represented by about 320,000 distinct CDR3 sequences; 14% of them were singletons. The ten largest clones capture roughly 21% of the sample. Sequencing was carried out using PBMCs or a T cell subset sorted from them (not recorded which). The receptors come from a man between 18 and 29 years old who had mild COVID-19 (a few samples of this study predate the infection). The sample titles of this study are shuffled in the database, so cell type and time point are left out; the donor was told from shared clones.

This clonotype showed up just a few times. J is TRBJ1-1 and V is TRBV11-2; D may be TRBD1 (5 bases). The CDR3 spans 14 residues. V was trimmed by 7 bases and J by 0 bases, leaving 12 bases between them. Looked up from germline, CDR1 is SGHAT and CDR2 is FQNNGV. The CDR3 DNA sequence: TGTGCCAGCACGCGGGACCGAGTGAACACTGAAGCTTTCTTT. Translating gives CASTRDRVNTEAFF.

This clonotype was counted only a few times. The chain employs TRBV7-9 and TRBJ1-1; TRBD1 matches 8 bases. The CDR3 contains 16 residues. V was clipped by 3 bases and J by 3 bases; unmatched bases: 9. Germline CDR1 reads SEHNR; CDR2 reads FQNEAQ (reference sequence). The CDR3 spells CASSFRQGMRYTEAFF. Here the CDR3 DNA reads TGTGCCAGCAGCTTCCGACAGGGGATGAGGTACACTGAAGCTTTCTTT.